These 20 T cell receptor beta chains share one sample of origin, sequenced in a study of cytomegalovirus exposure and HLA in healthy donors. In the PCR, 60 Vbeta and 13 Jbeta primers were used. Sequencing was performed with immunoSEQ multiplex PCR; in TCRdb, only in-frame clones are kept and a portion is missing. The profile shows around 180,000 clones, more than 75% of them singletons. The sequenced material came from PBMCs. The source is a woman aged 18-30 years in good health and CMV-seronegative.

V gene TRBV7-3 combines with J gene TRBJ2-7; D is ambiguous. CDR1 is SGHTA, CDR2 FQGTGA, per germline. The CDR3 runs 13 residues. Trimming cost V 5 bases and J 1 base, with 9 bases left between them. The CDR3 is CASSLYLSYEQYF. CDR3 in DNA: TGTGCCAGCAGCCTATACCTATCCTACGAGCAGTACTTC.

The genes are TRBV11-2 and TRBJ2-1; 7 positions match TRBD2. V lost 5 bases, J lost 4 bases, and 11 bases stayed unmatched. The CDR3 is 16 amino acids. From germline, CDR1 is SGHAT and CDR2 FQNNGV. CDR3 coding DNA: TGTGCCAGCAGCAAATGGGGGGGACTGGGGTACAATGAGCAGTTCTTC. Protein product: CASSKWGGLGYNEQFF.

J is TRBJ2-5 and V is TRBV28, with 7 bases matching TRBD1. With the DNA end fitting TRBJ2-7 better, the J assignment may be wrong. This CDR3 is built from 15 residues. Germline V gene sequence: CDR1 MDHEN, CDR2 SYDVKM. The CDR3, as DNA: TGTGCCAGCAGTCCAAGGGGGACAGTCTCCTACGAGCAGTACTTC. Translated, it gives CASSPRGTVSYEQYF.

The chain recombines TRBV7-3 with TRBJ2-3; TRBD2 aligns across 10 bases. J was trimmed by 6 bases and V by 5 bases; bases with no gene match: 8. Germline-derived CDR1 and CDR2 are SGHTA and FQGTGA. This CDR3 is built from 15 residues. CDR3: CASSPGAGGLDTQYF. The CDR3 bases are TGTGCCAGCAGCCCTGGAGCGGGAGGGCTTGATACGCAGTATTTT. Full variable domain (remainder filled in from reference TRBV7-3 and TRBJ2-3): GAGVSQTPSNKVTEKGKYVELRCDPISGHTALYWYRQSLGQGPEFLIYFQGTGAADDSGLPNDRFFAVRPEGSVSTLKIQRTERGDSAVYLCASSPGAGGLDTQYFGPGTRLTVL.

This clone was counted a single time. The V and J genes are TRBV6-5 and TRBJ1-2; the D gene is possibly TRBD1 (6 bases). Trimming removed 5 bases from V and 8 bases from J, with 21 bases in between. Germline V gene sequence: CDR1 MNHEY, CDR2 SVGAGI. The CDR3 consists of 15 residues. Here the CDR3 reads CASSPLGAWGLGYTF. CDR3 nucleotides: TGTGCCAGCAGTCCCCTTGGGGCCTGGGGGCTAGGCTACACCTTC.

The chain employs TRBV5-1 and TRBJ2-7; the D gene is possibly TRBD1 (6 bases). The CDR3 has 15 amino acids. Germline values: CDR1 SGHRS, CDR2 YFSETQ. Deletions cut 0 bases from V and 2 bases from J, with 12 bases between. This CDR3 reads CASSLEAGDPYEQYF. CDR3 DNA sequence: TGCGCCAGCAGCTTGGAAGCAGGGGACCCCTACGAGCAGTACTTC.

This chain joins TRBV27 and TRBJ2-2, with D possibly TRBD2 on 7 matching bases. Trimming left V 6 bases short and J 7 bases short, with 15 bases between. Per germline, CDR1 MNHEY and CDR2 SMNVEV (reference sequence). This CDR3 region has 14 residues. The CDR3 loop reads CASSLKGGSGELFF. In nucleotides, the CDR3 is TGTGCCAGCAGCTTGAAGGGGGGGAGCGGGGAGCTGTTTTTT.

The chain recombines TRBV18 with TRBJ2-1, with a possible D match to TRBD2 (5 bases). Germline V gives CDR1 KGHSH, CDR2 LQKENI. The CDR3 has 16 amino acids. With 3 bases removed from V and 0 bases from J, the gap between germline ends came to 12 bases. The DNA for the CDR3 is TGTGCCAGCTCACCTAAGGGCGGGTCCTCCTACAATGAGCAGTTCTTC. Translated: CASSPKGGSSYNEQFF. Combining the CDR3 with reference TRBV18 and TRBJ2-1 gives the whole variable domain NAGVMQNPRHLVRRRGQEARLRCSPMKGHSHVYWYRQLPEEGLKFMVYLQKENIIDESGMPKERFSAEFPKEGPSILRIQQVVRGDSAAYFCASSPKGGSSYNEQFFGPGTRLTVL.

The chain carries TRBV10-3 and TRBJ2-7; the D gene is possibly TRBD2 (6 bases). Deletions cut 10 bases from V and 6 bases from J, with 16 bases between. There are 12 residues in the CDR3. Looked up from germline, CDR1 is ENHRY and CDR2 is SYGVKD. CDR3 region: CASSTSSLEQYF. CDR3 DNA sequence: TGTGCCAGCTCAACTAGCTCCCTCGAGCAGTACTTC.

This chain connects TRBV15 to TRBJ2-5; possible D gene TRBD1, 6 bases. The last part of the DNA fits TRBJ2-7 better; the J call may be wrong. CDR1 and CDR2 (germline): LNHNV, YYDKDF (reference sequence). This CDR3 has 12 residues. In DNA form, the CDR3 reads TGTGCCACCGGGGACACCTCCTACGAGCAGTACTTC. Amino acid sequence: CATGDTSYEQYF.

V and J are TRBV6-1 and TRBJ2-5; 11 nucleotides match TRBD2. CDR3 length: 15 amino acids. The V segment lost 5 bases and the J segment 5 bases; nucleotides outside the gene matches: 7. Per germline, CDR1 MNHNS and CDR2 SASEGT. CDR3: CASSTTSGSRETQYF. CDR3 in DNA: TGTGCCAGCAGTACTACTAGCGGGAGTAGGGAGACCCAGTACTTC.

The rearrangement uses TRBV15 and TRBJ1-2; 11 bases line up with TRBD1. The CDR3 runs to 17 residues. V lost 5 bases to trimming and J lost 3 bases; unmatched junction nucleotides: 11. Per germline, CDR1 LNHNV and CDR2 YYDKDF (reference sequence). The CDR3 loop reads CATSDSGQGGSHYGYTF. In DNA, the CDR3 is TGTGCCACCAGCGACTCGGGACAGGGGGGCTCCCACTATGGCTACACCTTC.

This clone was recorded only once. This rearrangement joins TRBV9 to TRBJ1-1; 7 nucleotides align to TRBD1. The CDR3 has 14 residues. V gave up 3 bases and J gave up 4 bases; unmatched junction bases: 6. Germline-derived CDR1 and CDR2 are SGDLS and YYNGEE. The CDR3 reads CASSASGQLTEAFF. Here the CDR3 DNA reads TGTGCCAGCAGCGCGTCGGGACAGCTCACTGAAGCTTTCTTT.

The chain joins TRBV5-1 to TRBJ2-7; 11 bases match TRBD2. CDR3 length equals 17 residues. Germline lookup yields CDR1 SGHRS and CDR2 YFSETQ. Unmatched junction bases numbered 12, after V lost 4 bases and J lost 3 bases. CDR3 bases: TGCGCCAGCAGCCCGCCGGGCACTAGCGGGGGTGTCTACGAGCAGTACTTC. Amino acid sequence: CASSPPGTSGGVYEQYF.

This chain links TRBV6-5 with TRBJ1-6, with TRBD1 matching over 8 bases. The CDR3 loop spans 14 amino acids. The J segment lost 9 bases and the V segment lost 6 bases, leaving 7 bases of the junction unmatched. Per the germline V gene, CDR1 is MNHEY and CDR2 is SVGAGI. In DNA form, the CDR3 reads TGTGCCAGCAGCTCCAGGGGGCGAGGTTCACCCCTCCACTTT. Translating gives CASSSRGRGSPLHF.

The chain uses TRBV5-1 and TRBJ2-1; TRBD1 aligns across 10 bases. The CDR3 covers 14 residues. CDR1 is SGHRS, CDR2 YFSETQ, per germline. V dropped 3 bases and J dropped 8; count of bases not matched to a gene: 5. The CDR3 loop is CASSSGTGVDEQFF. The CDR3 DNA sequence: TGCGCCAGCAGCTCCGGGACAGGGGTCGATGAGCAGTTCTTC.

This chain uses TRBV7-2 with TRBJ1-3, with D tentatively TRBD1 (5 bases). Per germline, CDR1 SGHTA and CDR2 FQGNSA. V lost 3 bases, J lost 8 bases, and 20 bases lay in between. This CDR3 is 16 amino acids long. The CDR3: CASSLQGAIPGDTIYF. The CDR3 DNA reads TGTGCCAGCAGCTTGCAGGGTGCCATCCCCGGTGACACCATATATTTT.

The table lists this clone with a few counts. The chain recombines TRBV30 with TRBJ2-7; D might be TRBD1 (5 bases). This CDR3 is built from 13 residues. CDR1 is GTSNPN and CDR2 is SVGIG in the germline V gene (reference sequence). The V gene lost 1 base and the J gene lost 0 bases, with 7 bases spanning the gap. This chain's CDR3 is CAWSDGASYEQYF. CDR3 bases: TGTGCCTGGAGTGATGGGGCCTCCTACGAGCAGTACTTC.

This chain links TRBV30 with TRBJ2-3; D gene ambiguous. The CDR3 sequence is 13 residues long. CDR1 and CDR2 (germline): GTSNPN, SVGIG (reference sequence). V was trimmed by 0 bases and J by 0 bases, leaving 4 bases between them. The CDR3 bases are TGTGCCTGGAGTGTATATAGCACAGATACGCAGTATTTT. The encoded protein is CAWSVYSTDTQYF.

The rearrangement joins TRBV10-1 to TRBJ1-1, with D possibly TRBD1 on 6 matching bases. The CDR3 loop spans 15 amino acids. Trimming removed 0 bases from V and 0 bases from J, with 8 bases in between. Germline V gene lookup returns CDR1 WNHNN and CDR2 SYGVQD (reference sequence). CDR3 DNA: TGCGCCAGCAGTGAGTCACAGGGCATGAACACTGAAGCTTTCTTT. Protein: CASSESQGMNTEAFF.